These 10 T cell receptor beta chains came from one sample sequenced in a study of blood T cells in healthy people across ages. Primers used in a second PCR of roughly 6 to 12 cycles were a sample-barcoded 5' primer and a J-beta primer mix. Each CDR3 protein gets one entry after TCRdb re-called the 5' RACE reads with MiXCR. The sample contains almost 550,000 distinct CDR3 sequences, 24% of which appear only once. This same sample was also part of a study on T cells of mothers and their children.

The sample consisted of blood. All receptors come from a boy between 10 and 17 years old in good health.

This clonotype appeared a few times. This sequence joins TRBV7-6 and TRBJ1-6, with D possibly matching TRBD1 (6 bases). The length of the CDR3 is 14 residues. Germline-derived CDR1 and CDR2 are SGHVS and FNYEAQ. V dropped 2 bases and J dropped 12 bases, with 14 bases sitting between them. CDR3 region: CASSLRGFQGPLHF. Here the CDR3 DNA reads TGTGCCAGCAGCTTAAGGGGGTTCCAGGGACCCCTCCACTTT.

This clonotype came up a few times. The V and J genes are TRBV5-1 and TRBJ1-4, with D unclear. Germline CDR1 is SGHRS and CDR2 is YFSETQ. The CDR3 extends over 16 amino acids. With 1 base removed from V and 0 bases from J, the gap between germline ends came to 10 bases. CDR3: CASSLISGPTNEKLFF. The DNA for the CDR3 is TGCGCCAGCAGCTTGATCAGCGGGCCAACTAATGAAAAACTGTTTTTT.

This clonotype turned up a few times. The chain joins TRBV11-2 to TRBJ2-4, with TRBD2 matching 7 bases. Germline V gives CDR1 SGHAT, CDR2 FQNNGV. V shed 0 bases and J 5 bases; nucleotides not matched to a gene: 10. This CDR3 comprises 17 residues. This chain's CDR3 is CASSLDRWTSSENIQYF. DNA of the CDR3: TGTGCCAGCAGCTTAGATAGGTGGACTAGTTCCGAAAACATTCAGTACTTC.

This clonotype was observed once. CDR3 bases: TGCAGTGCTAGGAGGGACAGCAGTTATGGCTACGAGCAGTACTTC. This gives the protein CSARRDSSYGYEQYF. The V and J genes are TRBV20-1 and TRBJ2-7; 7 bases map to TRBD1. Germline values: CDR1 DFQATT, CDR2 SNEGSKA (reference sequence). There are 15 residues in the CDR3. J lost 3 bases, V lost 3 bases, and 11 bases had no gene match.

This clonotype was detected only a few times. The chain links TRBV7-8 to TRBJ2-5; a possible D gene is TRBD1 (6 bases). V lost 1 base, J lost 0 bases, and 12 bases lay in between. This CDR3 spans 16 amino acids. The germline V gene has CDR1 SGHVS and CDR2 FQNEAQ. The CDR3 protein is CASSLEGVIYQETQYF. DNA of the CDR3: TGTGCCAGCAGCTTAGAGGGGGTGATCTACCAAGAGACCCAGTACTTC. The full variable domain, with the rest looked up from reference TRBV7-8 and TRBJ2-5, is GAGVSQSPRYKVAKRGQDVALRCDPISGHVSLFWYQQALGQGPEFLTYFQNEAQLDKSGLPSDRFFAERPEGSVSTLKIQRTQQEDSAVYLCASSLEGVIYQETQYFGPGTRLLVL.

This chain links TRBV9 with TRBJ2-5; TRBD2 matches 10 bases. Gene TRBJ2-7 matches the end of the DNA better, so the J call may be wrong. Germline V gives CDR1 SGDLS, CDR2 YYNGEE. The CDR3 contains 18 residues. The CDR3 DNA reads TGTGCCAGCAGCGTAGCAGCTAGCGGGAGCGATGTCTCCTACGAGCAGTACTTC. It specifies CASSVAASGSDVSYEQYF.

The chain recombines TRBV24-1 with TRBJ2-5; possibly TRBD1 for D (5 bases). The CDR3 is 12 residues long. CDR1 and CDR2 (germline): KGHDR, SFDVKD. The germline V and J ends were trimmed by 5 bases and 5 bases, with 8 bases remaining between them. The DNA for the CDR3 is TGTGCCACCAGTGGGGGCGTGGAGACCCAGTACTTC. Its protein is CATSGGVETQYF.

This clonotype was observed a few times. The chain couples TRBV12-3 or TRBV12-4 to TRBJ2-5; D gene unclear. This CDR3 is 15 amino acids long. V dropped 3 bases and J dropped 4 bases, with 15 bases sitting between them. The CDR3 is CASSLGLGMTETQYF. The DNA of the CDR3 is TGTGCCAGCAGTTTGGGCCTGGGAATGACAGAGACCCAGTACTTC.

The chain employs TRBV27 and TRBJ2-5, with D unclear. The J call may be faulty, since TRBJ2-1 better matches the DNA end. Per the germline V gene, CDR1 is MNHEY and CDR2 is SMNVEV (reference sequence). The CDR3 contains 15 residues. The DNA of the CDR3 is TGTGCCAGCAGGAAGTTCGGCTTAGAGGCCAATGAGCAGTTCTTC. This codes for CASRKFGLEANEQFF.

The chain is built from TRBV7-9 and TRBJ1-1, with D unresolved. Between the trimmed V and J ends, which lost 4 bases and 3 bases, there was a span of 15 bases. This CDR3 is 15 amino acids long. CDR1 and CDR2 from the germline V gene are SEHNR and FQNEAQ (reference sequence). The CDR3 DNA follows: TGTGCCAGCAGCTCAAACACCAGCGGGGACACTGAAGCTTTCTTT. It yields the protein CASSSNTSGDTEAFF.